This T cell receptor beta chain came from a study of cytomegalovirus exposure and HLA in healthy donors. Study at large: Unique TCR beta sequences numbering approximately 100 million came from approximately 180 million T cells in an earlier analysis. The study placed roughly four fifths of its approximately 360 genotyped donors in the Caucasian-associated ancestry cluster. Study outcomes and limitations: Despite most TCR sequences being rare, some public TCRs occurred in many donors.

PCR involved 60 Vbeta and 13 Jbeta primers. Repertoires were generated with immunoSEQ multiplex PCR, while TCRdb's copy carries only in-frame clones and drops some. The table has about 150,000 clones, 70% to 80% seen once. As regards this clone: Its antigen remains unidentified.

The V gene's germline CDR1 is KGHSH and CDR2 LQKENI. The CDR3 is made up of 12 amino acids. V was trimmed by 3 bases and J by 6 bases, leaving 9 bases between them. Each of the donors was a healthy bone marrow donor. The rearrangement links TRBV18 to TRBJ2-7; TRBD2 is a possible D gene (6 bases). The receptor was derived from a woman aged 55-70 years in good health and CMV-seropositive. The sample consisted of PBMCs. The CDR3 is CASSPIGSEQYF. The DNA for the CDR3 is TGTGCCAGCTCACCTATCGGGAGCGAGCAGTACTTC.